This entry lists 6 T cell receptor beta chains sequenced from one sample in a study of cytomegalovirus exposure and HLA in healthy donors. PCR primers comprised 60 Vbeta and 13 Jbeta primers. This table comes from immunoSEQ multiplex PCR, and its TCRdb copy is limited to in-frame clones, with some not included. The table has about 200,000 clones, around 79% seen once. The specimen was PBMCs. These receptor sequences come from a man between 18 and 29 years old in good health and CMV-seronegative.

This clone was detected only a few times. The CDR3 reads CSGAADTQYF. The DNA for the CDR3 is TGCAGTGGGGCAGCAGATACGCAGTATTTT. This chain joins TRBV20-1 and TRBJ2-3; D gene ambiguous. Per the germline V gene, CDR1 is DFQATT and CDR2 is SNEGSKA (reference sequence). V lost 7 bases to trimming and J lost 4 bases, with 6 bases between them. This CDR3 is built from 10 residues.

The CDR3 nucleotides read TGTGCCAGCTCACCGAGGGACAATTCCTACGAGCAGTACTTC. Encoded protein: CASSPRDNSYEQYF. The chain carries TRBV18 and TRBJ2-7; weak D call: TRBD1 (6 bases). V lost 3 bases, J lost 1 base, and 10 bases lay in between. The CDR3 has 14 residues. CDR1 and CDR2 (germline): KGHSH, LQKENI.

V and J are TRBV30 and TRBJ1-2; 10 bases line up with TRBD1. This CDR3 is built from 14 residues. Per germline, CDR1 GTSNPN and CDR2 SVGIG (reference sequence). Trimming took 4 bases from V and 8 from J; bases not matched to a gene: 10. CDR3 in amino acids: CAWMVGTGEGGYTF. In DNA form, the CDR3 reads TGTGCCTGGATGGTAGGGACAGGGGAGGGAGGCTACACCTTC.

The CDR3 region has the DNA TGTGCCAGCAGCTCCCTCGGGACACTGAGAGAAGAGCAGTACTTC. Amino acids: CASSSLGTLREEQYF. The J gene is TRBJ2-7, the V gene TRBV7-2; D is possibly TRBD1 (6 bases). CDR1 SGHTA and CDR2 FQGNSA come from the germline V gene. The CDR3 runs to 15 residues. Trimming removed 4 bases at V and 7 bases at J, with 20 bases between.

The chain uses TRBV30 and TRBJ2-6, with 13 positions matching TRBD2. The V gene end was trimmed by 0 bases and the J gene end by 0 bases; junction bases not matched to a gene: 8. CDR1 is GTSNPN, CDR2 SVGIG, per germline (reference sequence). The CDR3 length is 20 residues. The CDR3 is CAWSVPTGTSGDSGANVLTF. CDR3 coding DNA: TGTGCCTGGAGTGTTCCAACGGGGACTAGCGGGGACTCTGGGGCCAACGTCCTGACTTTC.

The gene calls are TRBV19 and TRBJ1-2; D is unclear. Germline CDR1 and CDR2: LNHDA and SQIVND (reference sequence). CDR3 length: 15 amino acids. The ends were cut back, 3 bases at V and 4 bases at J, with 15 bases in the middle. CDR3 in amino acids: CASSMFPGEGYGYTF. Here the CDR3 DNA reads TGTGCCAGTAGTATGTTTCCCGGAGAGGGCTATGGCTACACCTTC.